This T cell receptor beta chain was observed in a study of molecular identifiers for immune sequencing clone quantification. Preparation of naive CD8 libraries involved roughly 18,000 to 1,100,000 sorted cells and 10%, 30% or 50% RNA. Naive CD8 T cells were sorted, and the gate applied was CD8+CD4-CCR7+CD45RA+. This CDR3 spans 13 amino acids. Germline assignment: CDR1 DFQATT and CDR2 SNEGSKA (reference sequence). Listed TCR primers, together with previously described methods, were used for the bulk TCR libraries. TCRdb reprocessed the PCR reads with MiXCR, giving one entry per CDR3 protein. Of roughly 40,000 distinct CDR3 sequences listed, about 24% were seen once; the top ten hold about 0.93%. Points on this clonotype: Its antigen is undetermined. At one end the junction does not follow the germline gene, possibly because of a read error.

Study outcomes and limitations: Single-cell amounts of spiked Jurkat TCR RNA were reportedly detectable among approximately 970,000 naive cells.

This clonotype was sampled from a human donor in good health. Some libraries in this study had Jurkat cell RNA spiked in. The chain has TRBV20-1 and TRBJ1-5, with no clear D. The sample comprised naive CD8+ T cells from blood, with Jurkat cell RNA spiked in. Subset indicated: FACS-sorted CD8+CD4-CCR7+CD45RA+ naive T cells. The chain's CDR3 is CSARAFSNQPPPF. The CDR3 DNA reads as TGCAGTGCGCGGGCCTTTAGCAATCAGCCCCCCCCTTTT.